Listed below are T cell receptor beta chains from one sample, sequenced in a study of T cell repertoires in cytomegalovirus infection. MiXCR, applied by TCRdb to the reads, yields one record per CDR3 protein. Among 150,000 to 200,000 distinct CDR3 sequences, about an eighth were seen once, and the ten largest hold approximately 30%. Sequencing was performed on PBMCs. These receptors originate from a human donor in good health (CMV status not recorded). Some clones in this sample may be carry-over from other donors' samples. The CDR3 runs from the conserved cysteine through the conserved F or W. D genes are given only for firm matches. Expanded clones get a size class; other rows say once, few or many, or leave the size out.

clone_size	cdr3_length	j_call	d_call	v_call	cdr3_nt	cdr3_aa
many	15	TRBJ1-4	-	TRBV19	TGTGCCAGTACTCCATTCTACTGGGGCAGTGAAAAACTGTTTTTT	CASTPFYWGSEKLFF
many	16	TRBJ2-7	-	TRBV5-1	TGCGCCAGCAGCCCTCAGGATGGGGGGGCGTCCTACGAGCAGTACTTC	CASSPQDGGASYEQYF
many	16	TRBJ1-4	TRBD1	TRBV7-2	TGTGCCAGCAGCACCGACAGGGGGCGGTGGAATGAAAAACTGTTTTTT	CASSTDRGRWNEKLFF
few	19	TRBJ2-4	TRBD2	TRBV6-2/TRBV6-3	TGTGCCAGCAGGACCCCCGGGACCACCTTTCGGGGGGTAAAAAGCATTCAGTACTTC	CASRTPGTTFRGVKSIQYF
few	14	TRBJ2-7	TRBD2	TRBV6-2/TRBV6-3	TGTGCCAGCAGCTACCCTAGCGGGCGGTACGAGCAGTACTTC	CASSYPSGRYEQYF
many	15	TRBJ2-3	TRBD1	TRBV7-6	TGTGCCAGCAGCTCCGGACAGGGGGTAACAGATACGCAGTATTTT	CASSSGQGVTDTQYF
many	18	TRBJ2-3	TRBD2	TRBV7-6	TGTGCCAGCAGCCCTCCCCCGACTAGCGGGGAACGCACAGATACGCAGTATTTT	CASSPPPTSGERTDTQYF
-	12	TRBJ2-1	-	TRBV20-1	TGCAGTGCTGGGGGAGGAGGCAATGAGCAGTTCTTC	CSAGGGGNEQFF
-	14	TRBJ2-3	TRBD1	TRBV7-3	TGTGCCAGCAGCGGACAGGGCGTTACAGATACGCAGTATTTT	CASSGQGVTDTQYF
few	16	TRBJ2-1	-	TRBV19	TGTGCCAGTAGCCGGTCCCCGAGGGGCCCCTTGGATGAGCAGTTCTTC	CASSRSPRGPLDEQFF
-	18	TRBJ1-6	TRBD1	TRBV30	TGTGCCTGGAGTTCGCCCCGGGACAGATTCCTGAGGAATTCACCCCTCCACTTT	CAWSSPRDRFLRNSPLHF
few	13	TRBJ1-1	-	TRBV25-1	TGTGCCAGCAGTGCGAACAGGGTGTCTGAAGCTTTCTTT	CASSANRVSEAFF
few	15	TRBJ2-3	-	TRBV5-1	TGCGCCAGCAGCTTGGAGGCCCTGGGTGTGGATACGCAGTATTTT	CASSLEALGVDTQYF
many	13	TRBJ2-7	-	TRBV7-3	TGTGCCAGCAGCTATGACCCGGCGGGGGAGCAGTACTTC	CASSYDPAGEQYF
-	13	TRBJ2-1	-	TRBV7-9	TGTGCCAGCAGGCGGGACTTACAGAATGAGCAGTTCTTC	CASRRDLQNEQFF
many	17	TRBJ2-1	TRBD2	TRBV7-6	TGTGCCAGCAGCTTATTTTCGGGAGGTCTGGGGTACAATGAGCAGTTCTTC	CASSLFSGGLGYNEQFF
many	15	TRBJ1-5	TRBD1	TRBV7-2	TGTGCCAGCAGCTCCCTACAGGGAGGACAGGCGCCCCAGCATTTT	CASSSLQGGQAPQHF
-	12	TRBJ2-7	-	TRBV6-1	TGTGCCAGCAGGGGCGTAGCCTACGAGCAGTACTTC	CASRGVAYEQYF
many	16	TRBJ1-1	-	TRBV7-9	TGTGCCAGCAGCCCCTCCGGGGAGGGCATGAACACTGAAGCTTTCTTT	CASSPSGEGMNTEAFF
few	16	TRBJ2-1	-	TRBV27	TGTGCCAGCAGCCTTAATGCGGCAAGCTCCTACAATGAGCAGTTCTTC	CASSLNAASSYNEQFF
-	16	TRBJ2-3	-	TRBV11-2	TGTGCCAGCAGCTTAGCCGACCGACGAAGGACAGATACGCAGTATTTT	CASSLADRRRTDTQYF
few	14	TRBJ2-1	TRBD1	TRBV19	TGTGCCAGTAGATACAGGGGGCGGAAAAATGAGCAGTTCTTC	CASRYRGRKNEQFF
-	14	TRBJ2-1	-	TRBV6-5	TGTGCCAGCAGTCTAGCGCCAGTCGCCAATGAGCAGTTCTTC	CASSLAPVANEQFF
-	14	TRBJ2-3	-	TRBV27	TGTGCCAGCAGTTTAGACTTCTACACAGATACGCAGTATTTT	CASSLDFYTDTQYF
many	13	TRBJ1-2	-	TRBV28	TGTGCCAGCAGTTTCTCCAGGGACTATGGCTACACCTTC	CASSFSRDYGYTF
many	15	TRBJ2-5	TRBD2	TRBV7-3	TGTGCCAGCAGCTTATTAGCGGGGGCCCAAGAGACCCAGTACTTC	CASSLLAGAQETQYF
-	15	TRBJ2-3	-	TRBV18	TGTGCCAGCTCACCAGGACAGACTAACACAGAGGAGCAGTATTTT	CASSPGQTNTEEQYF
-	15	TRBJ2-5	-	TRBV18	TGTGCCACCAGTCCGGAGAGCGGAAATGAAGAGACCCAGTACTTC	CATSPESGNEETQYF
-	15	TRBJ2-3	TRBD1	TRBV10-3	TGTGCCATCAGGGCCGGGACAGGGAACACAGATACGCAGTATTTT	CAIRAGTGNTDTQYF
-	16	TRBJ2-2	-	TRBV4-1	TGCGCCAGCAGCCAACCGGGAATAGAGAACACCGGGGAGCTGTTTTTT	CASSQPGIENTGELFF
-	17	TRBJ2-7	TRBD1	TRBV9	TGTGCCAGCAGCGTAGCTACAAAGGGACAGGGGGCAGGTGAGCAGTACTTC	CASSVATKGQGAGEQYF
few	15	TRBJ2-1	-	TRBV6-8	TGTGCCAGCACACCCAGGGGACTACTTTACAATGAGCAGTTCTTC	CASTPRGLLYNEQFF
-	19	TRBJ2-1	TRBD2	TRBV19	TGTGCCAGTAGTATGTGGGGGGGGGCTAGCGGGGGGGTCTACAATGAGCAGTTCTTC	CASSMWGGASGGVYNEQFF
many	19	TRBJ2-6	TRBD1	TRBV28	TGTGCCAGCAGAGATTACCGGGACAGGGAATTCTCTGGGGCCAACGTCCTGACTTTC	CASRDYRDREFSGANVLTF
many	19	TRBJ1-5	-	TRBV12-3/TRBV12-4	TGTGCCAGCAGTCCCAAGGGAGGTTCGGTGGGTTATAGCAATCAGCCCCAGCATTTT	CASSPKGGSVGYSNQPQHF
many	15	TRBJ2-3	-	TRBV7-2	TGTGCCAGCAGCACCCAACCTCAGTCGACAGATACGCAGTATTTT	CASSTQPQSTDTQYF
many	14	TRBJ1-1	-	TRBV7-8	TGTGCCAGCAGCCGACAGGTGCGGAACACTGAAGCTTTCTTT	CASSRQVRNTEAFF
-	15	TRBJ1-1	-	TRBV4-1	TGCGCCAGCAGCTTGACGGGGCCGGCGAACACTGAAGCTTTCTTT	CASSLTGPANTEAFF
once	16	TRBJ2-1	TRBD2	TRBV27	TGTGCCAGCAGTTTACAGTGGACTAGCGGGAGGCATGAGCAGTTCTTC	CASSLQWTSGRHEQFF
-	11	TRBJ2-1	-	TRBV29-1	TGCAGCGTTGAAGGCGGACAGCTCCAGTTCTTC	CSVEGGQLQFF
many	11	TRBJ1-2	-	TRBV29-1	TGCAGCGTTGATGGAGGGGGTGGCTACACCTTC	CSVDGGGGYTF
few	14	TRBJ2-7	TRBD1	TRBV24-1	TGTGCCACCAGTGACCCGGGACAGGGCTACGAGCAGTACTTC	CATSDPGQGYEQYF
-	14	TRBJ1-3	-	TRBV29-1	TGCAGCGCCAGGACAGTTTACTCTGGAAACACCATATATTTT	CSARTVYSGNTIYF
-	17	TRBJ2-1	-	TRBV27	TGTGCCAGCAGTTTAAACCCTCCGTCGAGCTCCTACAATGAGCAGTTCTTC	CASSLNPPSSSYNEQFF
many	16	TRBJ2-3	TRBD1	TRBV12-3/TRBV12-4	TGTGCCAGCAGAACAGGGGGCGCGACCCCCACAGATACGCAGTATTTT	CASRTGGATPTDTQYF
few	15	TRBJ2-5	TRBD2	TRBV5-4	TGTGCCAGCAGCGGTACTAGCGTGGATGGGGAGACCCAGTACTTC	CASSGTSVDGETQYF
many	13	TRBJ2-7	-	TRBV6-2/TRBV6-3	TGTGCCAGCAGTTGGGACGGAGCCTACGAGCAGTACTTC	CASSWDGAYEQYF
-	15	TRBJ2-7	-	TRBV4-2	TGTGCCAGCAGCCAGCACCGGGACACAGCCTACGAGCAGTACTTC	CASSQHRDTAYEQYF
many	19	TRBJ2-4	TRBD1	TRBV10-3	TGTGCCATCAGTGAATCGGACAGGGGGCTGTCACTAGCCAAAAACATTCAGTACTTC	CAISESDRGLSLAKNIQYF
once	13	TRBJ1-1	-	TRBV14	TGTGCCAGCAGCCTCAGGTCGTGGGAGCCTACTTTCTTT	CASSLRSWEPTFF
-	14	TRBJ2-7	-	TRBV2	TGTGCCAGCAGTCTACAGGGACCCCACGACGAGCAGTACTTC	CASSLQGPHDEQYF
many	11	TRBJ2-4	-	TRBV7-2	TGTGCCAGCGCAGCCAAAAACATTCAGTACTTC	CASAAKNIQYF
-	13	TRBJ2-1	TRBD1	TRBV29-1	TGCAGCGCCGACAGGGTCACCAACAATGAGCAGTTCTTC	CSADRVTNNEQFF